Listed here is a single T cell receptor (beta chain). These data are taken from a study of shared clonotypes between healthy human individuals. At deep level, the assay was performed. Clones were sequenced by immunoSEQ multiplex PCR, and TCRdb holds only the in-frame ones, with some missing. The sample contains approximately 2.5 million clones, around nine tenths of which appear only once. The germline V gene encodes CDR1 MNHNS and CDR2 SASEGT. The CDR3 runs to 14 residues. V trimming: 10 bases; J trimming: 1 base; junction bases outside the gene matches: 9. This chain uses TRBV6-1 with TRBJ1-1; the match to TRBD1 covers 7 bases. The receptor was derived from a man aged 18 to 29 in good health. Sequencing input: naive CD4+ T cells sorted from blood. This sample's subset: CD45RA+ positively selected. The CDR3 loop reads CAIPRGQPNTEAFF. CDR3 in DNA: TGTGCCATCCCCCGGGGACAGCCGAACACTGAAGCTTTCTTT.